These 5 T cell receptor beta chains came from one sample sequenced in a study of cytomegalovirus exposure and HLA in healthy donors. In the PCR, 60 Vbeta and 13 Jbeta primers were used. Sequenced by immunoSEQ multiplex PCR; TCRdb stores in-frame clones only, minus some. The sample lists roughly 120,000 clones, roughly 65% seen once, with approximately 9.1% in the top ten. The sequencing input was PBMCs. The receptor set was obtained from a man between 40 and 49 years old in good health and CMV-seropositive.

In its sample, this clone was seen once. The chain employs TRBV5-8 and TRBJ1-6; 9 nucleotides line up with TRBD1. The CDR3 loop spans 15 amino acids. Germline lookup yields CDR1 SGHTS and CDR2 YDEGEE. After removal of 5 bases from V and 7 bases from J, the junction contained 7 bases not matched to a gene. The CDR3 protein is CASSPQGASNSPLHF. The CDR3 DNA follows: TGTGCCAGCAGTCCACAGGGGGCGTCAAATTCACCCCTCCACTTT.

The chain carries TRBV6-5 and TRBJ2-7, with 8 bases that match TRBD1. This CDR3 contains 16 residues. Per the germline V gene, CDR1 is MNHEY and CDR2 is SVGAGI. After removal of 2 bases from V and 3 bases from J, the junction contained 9 bases not matched to a gene. DNA for the CDR3: TGTGCCAGCAGTTACCAAGGACAGGGAGAATACTACGAGCAGTACTTC. The encoded protein is CASSYQGQGEYYEQYF.

The chain links TRBV30 to TRBJ1-2; a weak D match, TRBD1 (6 bases). The CDR3 is made up of 15 amino acids. The V and J ends lost 0 bases and 3 bases respectively, with 14 bases between them. In germline, CDR1 is GTSNPN, CDR2 SVGIG (reference sequence). CDR3 in DNA: TGTGCCTGGAGTGTAGCTCCGGACAGTTACTATGGCTACACCTTC. This gives the protein CAWSVAPDSYYGYTF.

The chain combines TRBV5-1 with TRBJ2-3; 9 bases agree with TRBD1. CDR3 length equals 15 residues. Trimming took 5 bases from V and 2 from J; bases not matched to a gene: 6. The germline CDR1 and CDR2 sequences are SGHRS and YFSETQ. The CDR3 coding sequence is TGCGCCAGCAGGGCGGACAGGGGTCCCACAGATACGCAGTATTTT. Amino acids: CASRADRGPTDTQYF.

The chain recombines TRBV7-9 with TRBJ2-7; 8 bases fit TRBD2. This CDR3 has 15 amino acids. The V and J ends lost 5 bases and 9 bases, in that order; junction bases with no gene match: 15. From germline, CDR1 is SEHNR and CDR2 FQNEAQ (reference sequence). The CDR3: CASSPRTSLMGAQYF. The CDR3 bases are TGTGCCAGCAGCCCAAGGACTAGCTTAATGGGGGCGCAGTACTTC. Combining the CDR3 with reference TRBV7-9 and TRBJ2-7 gives the whole variable domain DTGVSQNPRHKITKRGQNVTFRCDPISEHNRLYWYRQTLGQGPEFLTYFQNEAQLEKSRLLSDRFSAERPKGSFSTLEIQRTEQGDSAMYLCASSPRTSLMGAQYFGPGTRLTVT.